The subject of this entry is one T cell receptor (beta chain). The data were taken from a study of blood T cell repertoires in COVID-19. Study-level information: COVID-19 samples from acute and convalescent phases originated in the United States, Italy and Spain. PBMCs, B-cell-depleted T cells, or T cells were the source of the cDNA or gDNA that made up the material.

Authors' data handling: It was from reference gene primer amplification that nucleated cell counts were estimated. Clones were read by immunoSEQ multiplex PCR, and TCRdb kept only the in-frame ones, dropping some. V and J calls and clone size are those listed in that table; D and trimming were worked out from the DNA. This table has roughly 190,000 clones, 60% to 85% appearing once. V lost 5 bases, J lost 1 base, and 7 bases stayed unmatched. The germline V gene has CDR1 SGHRS and CDR2 YFSETQ. The CDR3 has 17 amino acids. V and J are TRBV5-1 and TRBJ2-5, with 14 bases fitting TRBD2. The source material was peripheral blood. The TCR sequence derives from a woman between 50 and 59 years old with active or convalescent COVID-19. The CDR3 spells CASSSGLAGGTQETQYF. DNA for the CDR3: TGCGCCAGCAGTAGCGGACTAGCGGGAGGTACCCAAGAGACCCAGTACTTC.